This TCR beta chain was observed in a study of tumor-infiltrating lymphocytes in localized non-small cell lung cancer. Repertoires were generated with immunoSEQ multiplex PCR, while TCRdb's copy carries only in-frame clones and drops some. The table lists about 12,000 clones, 65% to 85% of them singletons. A word on this clone: Its specificity is not known.

Study-wide results and limits: Different pieces of the same tissue went to different assays, confounding technical variation with intratumor heterogeneity. Compared with uninvolved lung, tumors showed higher T cell infiltration by TCRbeta sequencing. Not all patients were TCR sequenced, owing to tissue quantity. IM1 and IM2 tumors showed no difference in T-cell fraction.

Material for sequencing was lung tumor tissue. This TCR derives from a human donor with non-small cell lung cancer.

The DNA of the CDR3 is TGTGCCAGCAGTGAAGCGGCAGGGTTCTATAATTCACCCCTCCACTTT. It specifies CASSEAAGFYNSPLHF. The chain uses TRBV6-1 and TRBJ1-6, with D possibly matching TRBD1 (5 bases). The CDR3 is 16 amino acids. Looked up from germline, CDR1 is MNHNS and CDR2 is SASEGT. V dropped 0 bases and J dropped 3 bases, with 9 bases sitting between them.